Presented here are 7 T cell receptor beta chains from one specimen sequenced in a study of T-cell memory formation after mild COVID-19. From the 5' RACE reads, TCRdb called clonotypes with MiXCR, one entry per CDR3 protein. The table has 130,000 to 150,000 distinct CDR3 sequences, less than 20% seen once. The sequenced material came from PBMCs or a T cell subset sorted from them (not recorded which). The source is an adult woman who had mild COVID-19 (a few samples of this study predate the infection). Cell type and time point are not known.

V and J are TRBV19 and TRBJ1-5; 12 nucleotides line up with TRBD1. This CDR3 contains 15 residues. Looked up from germline, CDR1 is LNHDA and CDR2 is SQIVND (reference sequence). Trimming cost V 5 bases and J 7 bases; bases outside gene matches: 6. CDR3 region: CASSAGTGGPQPQHF. The CDR3 DNA follows: TGTGCCAGTAGTGCCGGGACAGGGGGCCCCCAGCCCCAGCATTTT.

This clonotype appeared a few times. The rearrangement links TRBV12-3 or TRBV12-4 to TRBJ2-3, with 11 nucleotides matching TRBD2. Trimming at V came to 4 bases and at J to 6 bases, leaving 6 bases not matched to a gene. The CDR3 length is 15 residues. The CDR3 DNA follows: TGTGCCAGCAGTTCTAGCGGGGGGCCCTGGGATACGCAGTATTTT. Translated: CASSSSGGPWDTQYF.

The chain joins TRBV7-3 to TRBJ2-3, with D perhaps TRBD2 (7 bases). V dropped 2 bases and J dropped 1 base, with 13 bases sitting between them. This CDR3 has 16 amino acids. Germline CDR1 reads SGHTA; CDR2 reads FQGTGA. CDR3 in DNA: TGTGCCAGCAGCTTAGGGGGGGGCCGAGGCACAGATACGCAGTATTTT. Residues: CASSLGGGRGTDTQYF. Combining the CDR3 with reference TRBV7-3 and TRBJ2-3 gives the whole variable domain GAGVSQTPSNKVTEKGKYVELRCDPISGHTALYWYRQSLGQGPEFLIYFQGTGAADDSGLPNDRFFAVRPEGSVSTLKIQRTERGDSAVYLCASSLGGGRGTDTQYFGPGTRLTVL.

This clonotype was recorded a few times. The chain carries TRBV5-1 and TRBJ2-1; 10 nucleotides match TRBD2. Losses at the gene ends were 4 bases for V and 9 bases for J; bases not matched to a gene: 7. Looked up from germline, CDR1 is SGHRS and CDR2 is YFSETQ. CDR3 size: 14 residues. CDR3 nucleotide sequence: TGCGCCAGCAGCGTGGGGACTAGCGACGGTGAGCAGTTCTTC. Translation gives CASSVGTSDGEQFF.

The table lists this clonotype with a few counts. The chain links TRBV29-1 to TRBJ2-4; TRBD1 agrees at 9 bases. Germline V gene lookup returns CDR1 SQVTM and CDR2 ANQGSEA. The trim removed 4 bases at V and 4 bases at J, leaving 5 bases unmatched. CDR3 size: 14 residues. As DNA, the CDR3 is TGCAGCGTTGTCCGGGGACAGGGAAAAAACATTCAGTACTTC. This gives the protein CSVVRGQGKNIQYF.

This clonotype was seen more than once but under ten times. The chain recombines TRBV20-1 with TRBJ2-7; unclear D gene. The CDR3 covers 13 residues. V lost 0 bases to trimming and J lost 0 bases, with 6 bases between them. Germline lookup yields CDR1 DFQATT and CDR2 SNEGSKA (reference sequence). The CDR3 spells CSAREGSSYEQYF. CDR3 DNA: TGCAGTGCTAGAGAAGGCAGCTCCTACGAGCAGTACTTC.

The chain has TRBV20-1 and TRBJ1-1, with D hard to call. V lost 1 base and J 1 base, leaving 7 bases between the germline ends. This CDR3 contains 13 residues. Per the germline V gene, CDR1 is DFQATT and CDR2 is SNEGSKA (reference sequence). The CDR3 here is CSARVPENTEAFF. CDR3 DNA: TGCAGTGCTAGAGTCCCAGAGAACACTGAAGCTTTCTTT.